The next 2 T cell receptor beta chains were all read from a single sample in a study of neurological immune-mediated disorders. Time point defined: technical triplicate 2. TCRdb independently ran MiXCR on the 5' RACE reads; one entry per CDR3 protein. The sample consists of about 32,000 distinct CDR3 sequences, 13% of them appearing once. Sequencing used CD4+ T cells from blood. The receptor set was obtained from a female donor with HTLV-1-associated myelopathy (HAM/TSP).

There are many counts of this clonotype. The CDR3 DNA is TGTGCCAGCAGTTACCGACTTCAAGCTTACAATGAGCAGTTCTTC. This encodes CASSYRLQAYNEQFF. The chain uses TRBV6-5 and TRBJ2-1; D remains ambiguous. This CDR3 region has 15 residues. Deletions cut 2 bases from V and 4 bases from J, with 12 bases between. Germline V lookup: CDR1 MNHEY, CDR2 SVGAGI.

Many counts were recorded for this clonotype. Here the CDR3 reads CSAREHTSWAPHSETQYF. CDR3 in DNA: TGCAGTGCTAGAGAGCATACGAGTTGGGCCCCGCATTCAGAGACCCAGTACTTC. V gene TRBV20-1 combines with J gene TRBJ2-5; D gene ambiguous. Trimming left V 0 bases short and J 4 bases short, with 24 bases between. The CDR3 sequence is 18 residues long. Germline CDR1 reads DFQATT; CDR2 reads SNEGSKA (reference sequence).